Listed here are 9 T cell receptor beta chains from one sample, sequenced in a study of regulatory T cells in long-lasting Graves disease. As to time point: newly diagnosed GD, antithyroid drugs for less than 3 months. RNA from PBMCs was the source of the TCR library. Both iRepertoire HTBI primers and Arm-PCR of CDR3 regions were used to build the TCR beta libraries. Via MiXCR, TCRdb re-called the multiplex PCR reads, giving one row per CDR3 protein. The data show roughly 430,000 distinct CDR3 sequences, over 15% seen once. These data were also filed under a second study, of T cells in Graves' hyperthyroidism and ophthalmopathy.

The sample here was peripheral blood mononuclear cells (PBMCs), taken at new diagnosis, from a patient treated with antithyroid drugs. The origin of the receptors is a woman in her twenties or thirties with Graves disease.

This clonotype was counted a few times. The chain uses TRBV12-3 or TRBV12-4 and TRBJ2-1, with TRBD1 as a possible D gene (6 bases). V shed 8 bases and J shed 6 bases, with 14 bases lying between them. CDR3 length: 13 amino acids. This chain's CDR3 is CASAKGVPNEQFF. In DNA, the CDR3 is TGTGCCAGCGCAAAGGGGGTTCCCAATGAGCAGTTCTTC.

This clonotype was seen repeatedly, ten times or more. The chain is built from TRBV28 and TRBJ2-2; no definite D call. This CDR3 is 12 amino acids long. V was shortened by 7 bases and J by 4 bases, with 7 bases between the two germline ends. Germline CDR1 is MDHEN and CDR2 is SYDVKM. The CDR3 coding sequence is TGTGCCAGCATTAAGAGCACCGGGGAGCTGTTTTTT. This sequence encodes CASIKSTGELFF.

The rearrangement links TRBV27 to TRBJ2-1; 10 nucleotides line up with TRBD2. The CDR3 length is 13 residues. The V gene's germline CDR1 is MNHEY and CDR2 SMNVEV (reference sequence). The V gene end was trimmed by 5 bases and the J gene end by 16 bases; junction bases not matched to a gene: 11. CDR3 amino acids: CASSPYSGRIYFF. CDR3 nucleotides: TGTGCCAGCAGTCCGTATAGCGGGAGGATTTATTTCTTC.

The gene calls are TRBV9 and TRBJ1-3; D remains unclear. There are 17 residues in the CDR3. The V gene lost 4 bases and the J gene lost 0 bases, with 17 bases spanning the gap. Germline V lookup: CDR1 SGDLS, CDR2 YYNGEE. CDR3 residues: CASSQEARPSSGNTIYF. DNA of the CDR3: TGTGCCAGCAGCCAGGAAGCCAGGCCGAGCTCTGGAAACACCATATATTTT.

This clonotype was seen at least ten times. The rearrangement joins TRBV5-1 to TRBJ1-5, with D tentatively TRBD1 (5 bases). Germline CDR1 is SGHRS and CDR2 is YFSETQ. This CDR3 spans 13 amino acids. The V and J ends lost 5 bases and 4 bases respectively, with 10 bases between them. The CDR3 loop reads CASRLDSNQPQHF. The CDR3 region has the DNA TGCGCCAGCAGACTTGACAGTAATCAGCCCCAGCATTTT.

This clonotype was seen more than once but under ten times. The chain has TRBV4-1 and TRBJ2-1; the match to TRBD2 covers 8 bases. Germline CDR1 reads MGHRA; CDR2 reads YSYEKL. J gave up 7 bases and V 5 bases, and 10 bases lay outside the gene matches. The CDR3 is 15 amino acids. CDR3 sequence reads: CASSVRLGTSNEQFF. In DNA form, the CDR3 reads TGCGCCAGCAGCGTCCGTTTAGGGACTAGTAATGAGCAGTTCTTC.

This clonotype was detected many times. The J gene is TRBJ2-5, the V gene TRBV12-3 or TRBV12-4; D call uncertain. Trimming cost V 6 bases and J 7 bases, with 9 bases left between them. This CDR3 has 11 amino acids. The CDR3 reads CASSPEGTQYF. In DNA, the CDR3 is TGTGCCAGCAGCCCCGAAGGGACCCAGTACTTC.

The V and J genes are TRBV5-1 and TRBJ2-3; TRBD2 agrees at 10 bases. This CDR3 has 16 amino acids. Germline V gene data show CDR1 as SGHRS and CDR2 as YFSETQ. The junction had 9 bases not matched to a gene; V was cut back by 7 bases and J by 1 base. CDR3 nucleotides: TGCGCCAGCGCGGTGGCTAGCGGGAGAGGCACAGATACGCAGTATTTT. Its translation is CASAVASGRGTDTQYF.

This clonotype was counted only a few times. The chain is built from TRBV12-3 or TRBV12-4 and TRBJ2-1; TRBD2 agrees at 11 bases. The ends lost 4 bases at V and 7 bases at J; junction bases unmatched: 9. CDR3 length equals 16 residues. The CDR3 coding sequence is TGTGCCAGCAGTTCCGAACTAGCGGGAGTCGGAAATGAGCAGTTCTTC. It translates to CASSSELAGVGNEQFF.